This TCR beta chain was identified in a study of T cell responses to AZD1222 COVID-19 vaccine. In this sample, this clone turned up a few times. Produced via immunoSEQ multiplex PCR; TCRdb's table is partial and in-frame only. Among over 150,000 clones listed, roughly 92% were seen once. Trimming took off 1 base at V and 0 bases at J, with 4 bases between the two ends. Per the germline V gene, CDR1 is SGHNT and CDR2 is YENEEA. The CDR3 length is 13 residues. The source of this sequence is an adult who received the AZD1222 COVID-19 vaccine. This sample comprised peripheral blood, obtained 28 days after the second AZD1222 dose. This chain connects TRBV11-3 to TRBJ2-7; the D is unclear. The CDR3 protein is CASSLVSSYEQYF. The CDR3 coding sequence is TGTGCCAGCAGCTTAGTTTCCTCCTACGAGCAGTACTTC.